This entry is about one TCR beta chain. This record belongs to a study of blood T cell repertoires in COVID-19. In the study overall: The United States, Italy and Spain were the sources of the acute and convalescent COVID-19 samples. T cells, B-cell-depleted T cells, or PBMCs provided the cDNA or gDNA that served as material.

The CDR3 is 13 amino acids. The germline CDR1 and CDR2 sequences are LNHNV and YYDKDF (reference sequence). V was pared by 8 bases and J by 6 bases, with 4 bases of the junction left unmatched. Per the original data handling: The assay estimated nucleated cells by amplifying reference gene primers. The protocol was immunoSEQ multiplex PCR, while the TCRdb copy is restricted to in-frame clones and leaves out a portion. D and trimming were read from the DNA, whereas the V and J calls and clone size are those reported in that table. The sample holds fewer than 150,000 clones, 70% to 85% seen once. The sequenced sample was peripheral blood. This sequence originates from a man aged 55 to 70 who had recovered from COVID-19. The chain carries TRBV15 and TRBJ1-6, with 7 bases lining up with TRBD1. CDR3: CATGTEFNSPLHF. The CDR3 DNA is TGTGCCACCGGGACAGAGTTTAATTCACCCCTCCACTTT.